Listed below are T cell receptor beta chains from one sample, sequenced in a study of cytomegalovirus exposure and HLA in healthy donors. Here immunoSEQ multiplex PCR was the method, and the copy in TCRdb shows in-frame clones only, minus some. The profile shows almost 200,000 clones, roughly four fifths of them singletons. Sequenced input: PBMCs. The receptors originated from a man younger than 40 in good health and CMV-seronegative. Both conserved end residues are part of each CDR3. The order of the fields is V gene, J gene, CDR3 protein.

TRBV29-1	TRBJ2-7	CSVGAGENYEQYF
TRBV4-1	TRBJ2-1	CASSQSLAGVFGQFF
TRBV27	TRBJ2-1	CASSPLRGGEQFF
TRBV25-1	TRBJ1-4	CASAGRFGEKLFF
TRBV11-2	TRBJ2-6	CASSEGLAPLPGANVLTF
TRBV7-9	TRBJ2-5	CASSFNQGFGGETQYF
TRBV9	TRBJ1-5	CASSVALWGQNQPQHF
TRBV11-2	TRBJ2-5	CASSLVEGQETQYF
TRBV5-1	TRBJ2-7	CASSPYPGTGTYEQYF
TRBV7-2	TRBJ2-1	CASSLGGAGVRNEQFF
TRBV5-1	TRBJ2-1	CASSLKVQYNEQFF
TRBV28	TRBJ2-7	CASSADRGRGGQYF
TRBV7-3	TRBJ1-2	CASSLGSGKDGYTF
TRBV27	TRBJ2-7	CASHPPLTGTGGRYEQYF